The entry that follows covers one T cell receptor beta chain sequence. Its cognate antigen is unknown. The PCR made use of 60 Vbeta and 13 Jbeta primers. The assay was immunoSEQ multiplex PCR, and TCRdb's table has in-frame clones only and misses some. The sample consists of some 130,000 clones, around 63% of them appearing once. The entry originates in a study of cytomegalovirus exposure and HLA in healthy donors. Study-level information: Researchers previously reported finding some 110 million unique TCR beta sequences from about 179 million T cells. Among about 380 genotyped donors, roughly 81% fell in the Caucasian-associated ancestry cluster.

This CDR3 has 15 residues. V shed 5 bases, J shed 5 bases, and the junction held 6 bases outside the gene matches. Germline CDR1 ENHRY, CDR2 SYGVKD. Overall study results and limits: Reportedly, diagnosis of cytomegalovirus status by the classifier showed high specificity and sensitivity.

Sequencing was performed on PBMCs. This receptor was identified in a human donor in good health. The rearrangement links TRBV10-3 to TRBJ2-2, with 9 bases matching TRBD2. DNA of the CDR3: TGTGCCATCAGTCTTAGCGGGAGTGGGACCGGGGAGCTGTTTTTT. It is translated as CAISLSGSGTGELFF.